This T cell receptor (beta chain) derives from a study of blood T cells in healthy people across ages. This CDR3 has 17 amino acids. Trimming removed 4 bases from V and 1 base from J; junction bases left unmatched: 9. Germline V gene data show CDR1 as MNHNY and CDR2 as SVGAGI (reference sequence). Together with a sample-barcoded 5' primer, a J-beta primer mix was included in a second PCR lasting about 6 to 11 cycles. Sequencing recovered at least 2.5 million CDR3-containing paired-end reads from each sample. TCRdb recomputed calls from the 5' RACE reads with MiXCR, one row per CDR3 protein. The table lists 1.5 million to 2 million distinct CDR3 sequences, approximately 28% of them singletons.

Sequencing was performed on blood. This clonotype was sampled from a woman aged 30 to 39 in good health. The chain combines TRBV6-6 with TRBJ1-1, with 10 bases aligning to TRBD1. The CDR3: CASSFAAGTGENTEAFF. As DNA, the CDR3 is TGTGCCAGCAGTTTCGCCGCCGGGACAGGGGAGAACACTGAAGCTTTCTTT.